This T cell receptor beta chain was retrieved from a study of blood T cell repertoires in COVID-19. Background on the study: Donors in the United States, Italy and Spain gave samples during acute or convalescent COVID-19. In each case, the material was cDNA or gDNA derived from T cells, B-cell-depleted T cells, or PBMCs.

The germline V and J ends were trimmed by 0 bases and 8 bases, with 16 bases remaining between them. The V gene's germline CDR1 is MGHRA and CDR2 YSYEKL. CDR3 size: 15 residues. Per the original methods: It was from reference gene primer amplification that nucleated cell counts were estimated. Repertoires were generated with immunoSEQ multiplex PCR, while TCRdb's copy carries only in-frame clones and drops some. That table furnishes V, J and clone size, whereas the DNA furnished D and trimming. The sample lists over 90,000 clones, roughly 90% occurring once. Input material: peripheral blood. V gene TRBV4-1 combines with J gene TRBJ1-1; TRBD1 might be the D (6 bases). This TCR was sampled from a woman aged 60 to 75 with acute or convalescent COVID-19. CDR3 DNA: TGCGCCAGCAGCCAAGATTTGAGGGGGAAACAGGAAGCTTTCTTT. Amino acids: CASSQDLRGKQEAFF.